The 28 T cell receptor beta chains below all came from one sample that was sequenced in a study of OX40 agonist ivuxolimab in advanced cancers. Some clones are missing from TCRdb's copy, which holds only in-frame ones; the method was immunoSEQ multiplex PCR. The table shows 60,000 to 75,000 clones, with around 80% occurring only once. The starting material was CD4+ or CD8+ T cells sorted from blood, obtained in a trial of the OX40 agonist ivuxolimab. These receptor sequences come from an adult with an advanced solid tumor such as melanoma, head and neck, liver or kidney cancer.

The rearrangement uses TRBV2 and TRBJ1-3; unclear D gene. V lost 5 bases, J lost 0 bases, and 14 bases lay in between. The CDR3 length is 16 residues. The germline gives CDR1 SNHLY, CDR2 FYNNEI. The CDR3 region is CASSNHRLLSGNTIYF. As DNA, the CDR3 is TGTGCCAGCAGTAACCACAGACTTCTCTCTGGAAACACCATATATTTT.

The chain carries TRBV7-8 and TRBJ1-4; D not resolved. V gave up 4 bases and J gave up 6 bases, with 6 bases separating them. Germline V lookup: CDR1 SGHVS, CDR2 FQNEAQ. This CDR3 has 12 amino acids. The CDR3 protein is CASSSRDEKLFF. The CDR3 DNA reads as TGTGCCAGCAGCTCACGGGATGAAAAACTGTTTTTT.

The chain carries TRBV11-3 and TRBJ2-3, with no clear D. V gave up 2 bases and J gave up 9 bases, with 12 bases separating them. The length of the CDR3 is 13 residues. Germline V gene data show CDR1 as SGHNT and CDR2 as YENEEA. CDR3 nucleotide sequence: TGTGCCAGCAGCTTAATAGCCACCGGGACGCAGTATTTT. Its protein product is CASSLIATGTQYF.

This clone is labeled medium-sized. The chain joins TRBV18 to TRBJ1-6, with TRBD1 identical over 10 bases. Germline V CDR1 and CDR2: KGHSH, LQKENI. With V trimmed by 11 bases and J by 4 bases, 11 bases remained unmatched. This CDR3 is 16 amino acids long. The CDR3 coding sequence is TGTGCCTCATCTCGACAGGGGGCGGGTTATAATTCACCCCTCCACTTT. Its translation is CASSRQGAGYNSPLHF.

The chain couples TRBV6-1 to TRBJ1-1; D uncertain. This CDR3 has 12 amino acids. CDR1 and CDR2 (germline): MNHNS, SASEGT. Between the trimmed V and J ends, which lost 5 bases and 8 bases, there was a span of 12 bases. The CDR3, as DNA: TGTGCCAGCAGTTATAATGCGGGAGAAGCTTTCTTT. Amino acid sequence: CASSYNAGEAFF.

The rearrangement uses TRBV10-3 and TRBJ2-1; D might be TRBD1 (6 bases). The germline V and J ends were trimmed by 8 bases and 4 bases, with 21 bases remaining between them. Germline V gene lookup returns CDR1 ENHRY and CDR2 SYGVKD. CDR3 length: 16 residues. Here the CDR3 reads CAISESLGQIYNEQFF. The DNA for the CDR3 is TGTGCCATCTCCGAGAGCTTAGGACAGATATACAATGAGCAGTTCTTC.

The DNA for the CDR3 is TGTGCCAGCAGAGACGGACTAGCGGGGGCCAGCACCGGGGAGCTGTTTTTT. It codes for CASRDGLAGASTGELFF. The rearrangement uses TRBV2 and TRBJ2-2; 13 positions match TRBD2. Trimming removed 6 bases from V and 4 bases from J; junction bases left unmatched: 8. This CDR3 has 17 residues. Germline V gives CDR1 SNHLY, CDR2 FYNNEI.

This chain connects TRBV27 to TRBJ2-3; TRBD1 might be the D (6 bases). The germline gives CDR1 MNHEY, CDR2 SMNVEV (reference sequence). Trimming stripped 6 bases from V and 3 bases from J, with 16 bases between. The CDR3 spans 15 residues. The CDR3 loop reads CASRYRRGKTDTQYF. In DNA, the CDR3 is TGTGCCAGCAGATACCGTAGGGGGAAAACAGATACGCAGTATTTT.

The chain joins TRBV29-1 to TRBJ1-1; the D gene is possibly TRBD1 (6 bases). The germline V gene encodes CDR1 SQVTM and CDR2 ANQGSEA. V lost 3 bases and J lost 1, with 15 bases in between. CDR3 length equals 15 residues. CDR3 sequence reads: CSVEAGGLGNTEAFF. As DNA, the CDR3 is TGCAGCGTTGAGGCCGGGGGCCTGGGGAACACTGAAGCTTTCTTT.

In this sample, this clone turned up once. The chain employs TRBV19 and TRBJ2-7, with D possibly being TRBD1 (6 bases). This CDR3 has 14 residues. Trimming took off 6 bases at V and 3 bases at J, with 15 bases between the two ends. CDR1 LNHDA and CDR2 SQIVND come from the germline V gene (reference sequence). The CDR3 reads CASRANRDNYEQYF. For the CDR3, the DNA is TGTGCCAGTAGAGCAAATCGGGACAACTACGAGCAGTACTTC.

The V gene is TRBV7-9, the J gene TRBJ2-7; D may correspond to TRBD1 or TRBD2 (6 bases each). The CDR3 contains 13 residues. V lost 5 bases to trimming and J lost 6 bases, with 14 bases between them. Looked up from germline, CDR1 is SEHNR and CDR2 is FQNEAQ (reference sequence). In nucleotides, the CDR3 is TGTGCCAGCAGCCCCGTAGGAGGGGGCGAGCAGTACTTC. It translates to CASSPVGGGEQYF.

The genes are TRBV4-1 and TRBJ1-1; D possibly corresponds to TRBD1 (5 bases). Germline V gene sequence: CDR1 MGHRA, CDR2 YSYEKL. The CDR3 has 15 amino acids. The ends were cut back, 4 bases at V and 0 bases at J, with 12 bases in the middle. The CDR3 coding sequence is TGCGCCAGCAGCCCCGGGGGGAGTATGAACACTGAAGCTTTCTTT. It encodes CASSPGGSMNTEAFF.

By frequency in the sample, this clone is medium-sized. This rearrangement joins TRBV4-2 to TRBJ1-1, with D hard to call. Per germline, CDR1 LGHNA and CDR2 YNFKEQ. The V gene lost 0 bases and the J gene lost 5 bases, with 19 bases spanning the gap. CDR3 length: 17 residues. The CDR3 sequence is CASSQDQGRTSGTEAFF. As DNA, the CDR3 is TGTGCCAGCAGCCAAGATCAAGGCAGGACCTCGGGGACTGAAGCTTTCTTT.

The chain is built from TRBV6-5 and TRBJ2-7, with TRBD2 identical over 8 bases. Trimming removed 10 bases from V and 8 bases from J; junction bases left unmatched: 4. Germline V gene sequence: CDR1 MNHEY, CDR2 SVGAGI. The CDR3 extends over 10 amino acids. In DNA, the CDR3 is TGTGCCACTATTAGCGGGAAGCAGTACTTC. Protein: CATISGKQYF.

V is TRBV27 and J is TRBJ2-1; 15 bases fit TRBD2. Germline V lookup: CDR1 MNHEY, CDR2 SMNVEV (reference sequence). The CDR3 contains 19 residues. The V segment lost 6 bases and the J segment 1 base; nucleotides outside the gene matches: 10. The CDR3 coding sequence is TGTGCCAGCAGGCCGCAACCGGGACTAGCGGGGGGATCCTACAATGAGCAGTTCTTC. Amino acids: CASRPQPGLAGGSYNEQFF.

V is TRBV19 and J is TRBJ2-7, with TRBD1 matching over 7 bases. The CDR3 is 15 amino acids. V was clipped by 4 bases and J by 0 bases; unmatched bases: 6. Germline CDR1 is LNHDA and CDR2 is SQIVND (reference sequence). For the CDR3, the DNA is TGTGCCAGTAGTACCCAAGACAGGGACTCCTACGAGCAGTACTTC. It encodes CASSTQDRDSYEQYF.

The chain links TRBV11-2 to TRBJ2-2; possibly TRBD2 for D (6 bases). The V end was cut by 3 bases, the J end by 2 bases, with 13 bases between. Germline V gene lookup returns CDR1 SGHAT and CDR2 FQNNGV. The CDR3 consists of 16 residues. The CDR3 DNA follows: TGTGCCAGCAGCTTCAGGGACTCATTAAACACCGGGGAGCTGTTTTTT. Its translation: CASSFRDSLNTGELFF.

The chain has TRBV7-8 and TRBJ2-3, with 16 nucleotides matching TRBD2. The germline V gene encodes CDR1 SGHVS and CDR2 FQNEAQ. The length of the CDR3 is 17 residues. Here the CDR3 reads CASQFGTSGGVTDTQYF. The CDR3 DNA reads TGTGCGTCGCAGTTCGGGACTAGCGGGGGGGTCACAGATACGCAGTATTTT.

The chain links TRBV5-1 to TRBJ2-1; TRBD1 aligns across 9 bases. V lost 4 bases to trimming and J lost 6 bases; unmatched junction nucleotides: 11. CDR1 and CDR2 (germline): SGHRS, YFSETQ. The length of the CDR3 is 16 residues. The CDR3 nucleotides read TGCGCCAGCAGCACCCGCCGGGACAGGGCTGTCAATGAGCAGTTCTTC. Translating it yields CASSTRRDRAVNEQFF.

This clone was found a few times. The chain joins TRBV6-4 to TRBJ1-6; D perhaps matches TRBD1 (5 bases). V lost 6 bases and J 10 bases, leaving 16 bases between the germline ends. The germline V gene encodes CDR1 MRHNA and CDR2 SNTAGT. The CDR3 is 14 amino acids. The CDR3 sequence is CASSSSAGNSPLHF. The CDR3 nucleotides read TGTGCCAGCAGCTCCTCGGCAGGGAACTCACCCCTCCACTTT.

V gene TRBV7-9 combines with J gene TRBJ1-1; perhaps TRBD1 as D (6 bases). Germline V gene lookup returns CDR1 SEHNR and CDR2 FQNEAQ (reference sequence). The CDR3 has 14 residues. V lost 0 bases and J lost 6, with 11 bases in between. The CDR3 loop is CASSLAGQFPEAFF. Here the CDR3 DNA reads TGTGCCAGCAGCTTAGCCGGACAGTTCCCTGAAGCTTTCTTT. The whole variable domain, remainder taken from reference TRBV7-9 and TRBJ1-1, is DTGVSQNPRHKITKRGQNVTFRCDPISEHNRLYWYRQTLGQGPEFLTYFQNEAQLEKSRLLSDRFSAERPKGSFSTLEIQRTEQGDSAMYLCASSLAGQFPEAFFGQGTRLTVV.

The chain uses TRBV18 and TRBJ1-2; 7 nucleotides line up with TRBD1. The CDR3 contains 16 residues. CDR1 and CDR2 from the germline V gene are KGHSH and LQKENI. V was clipped by 4 bases and J by 2 bases; unmatched bases: 10. The chain's CDR3 is CASSQIGQETNYGYTF. The CDR3, as DNA: TGTGCCAGCTCACAGATAGGACAGGAGACAAACTATGGCTACACCTTC.

This clone was observed once. CDR3 DNA sequence: TGTGCCAGCAGCTTTTTTACAGGGAACACTGAAGCTTTCTTT. This codes for CASSFFTGNTEAFF. This sequence joins TRBV7-2 and TRBJ1-1; possible D gene TRBD1, 5 bases. This CDR3 region has 14 residues. V was shortened by 3 bases and J by 1 base, with 9 bases between the two germline ends. Germline V gene sequence: CDR1 SGHTA, CDR2 FQGNSA.

The V and J genes are TRBV2 and TRBJ2-5; perhaps TRBD1 as D (5 bases). The germline V and J ends were trimmed by 6 bases and 1 base, with 18 bases remaining between them. This CDR3 comprises 16 residues. CDR1 is SNHLY and CDR2 is FYNNEI in the germline V gene. CDR3 residues: CASSPSPRATQETQYF. The CDR3 nucleotides are TGTGCCAGCAGCCCGAGCCCCAGGGCTACCCAAGAGACCCAGTACTTC.

A remark on this clone: The junction differs from germline at one of its ends, possibly a read error. V usage is TRBV6-1 and J usage is TRBJ1-2; weak D call: TRBD1 (6 bases). Germline CDR1 reads MNHNS; CDR2 reads SASEGT. This CDR3 has 13 residues. The CDR3 reads CASSDVSQGPRFF. The CDR3 DNA reads TGTGCCAGCAGTGATGTGTCGCAGGGGCCGAGGTTCTTC.

This chain uses TRBV5-1 with TRBJ1-5, with TRBD1 as a possible D gene (6 bases). This CDR3 comprises 15 residues. Trimming removed 1 base at V and 2 bases at J, with 10 bases between. Germline V gene data show CDR1 as SGHRS and CDR2 as YFSETQ. For the CDR3, the DNA is TGCGCCAGCAGCTTGACAGGGCTGGGCAATCAGCCCCAGCATTTT. This translates into CASSLTGLGNQPQHF.

V and J are TRBV7-9 and TRBJ1-2; 8 bases agree with TRBD1. This CDR3 contains 13 residues. In germline, CDR1 is SEHNR, CDR2 FQNEAQ (reference sequence). After removal of 3 bases from V and 6 bases from J, the junction contained 3 bases not matched to a gene. The CDR3 is CASSLTGVDGYTF. The CDR3, as DNA: TGTGCCAGCAGCTTGACAGGGGTGGATGGCTACACCTTC.

The chain joins TRBV11-2 to TRBJ1-2, with no clear D. The V gene lost 3 bases and the J gene lost 4 bases, with 9 bases spanning the gap. Per the germline V gene, CDR1 is SGHAT and CDR2 is FQNNGV. The CDR3 consists of 13 residues. For the CDR3, the DNA is TGTGCCAGCAGCTTCGCAGCCTTCTATGGCTACACCTTC. Protein sequence: CASSFAAFYGYTF.